This TCR beta chain stems from a study of regulatory T cells in long-lasting Graves disease. This clonotype was seen repeatedly, ten times or more. As for time point: persistent/refractory GD, antithyroid drugs over 5 years with positive TRAb. From PBMCs, RNA was extracted and then used to make the TCR library. After removal of 10 bases from V and 5 bases from J, the junction contained 12 bases not matched to a gene. There are 14 residues in the CDR3. Germline V gene sequence: CDR1 MDHEN, CDR2 SYDVKM. The authors built TCR beta libraries using iRepertoire HTBI primers and Arm-PCR of CDR3 regions. TCRdb independently ran MiXCR on the multiplex PCR reads; one entry per CDR3 protein. The sample carries roughly 400,000 distinct CDR3 sequences, over 20% recorded once.

The TCR originated in a female donor with Graves disease. This chain uses TRBV28 with TRBJ2-5; 8 bases map to TRBD1. The material sequenced was peripheral blood mononuclear cells (PBMCs), taken when the disease was refractory, from a patient treated with antithyroid drugs. The CDR3 nucleotides read TGTGCCATTCTCGGGACAGGTGGTATGGAGACCCAGTACTTC. Its translation: CAILGTGGMETQYF.